One and the same sample provided the 25 T cell receptor beta chains below, sequenced in a study of blood T cell repertoires in COVID-19. Assay used: immunoSEQ multiplex PCR; TCRdb lists only in-frame clones, some missing. Of over 150,000 clones in the sample, approximately 80% were seen once. Sequenced material: peripheral blood. These receptor sequences come from a man aged 55 to 70 with acute or convalescent COVID-19.

With regard to this clone: A much larger clone lies a single base off, so this may be a read error. The V call is TRBV9, the J call TRBJ1-3, with 7 bases lining up with TRBD1. The CDR3 runs to 15 residues. CDR1 and CDR2 from the germline V gene are SGDLS and YYNGEE. V lost 0 bases to trimming and J lost 0 bases; unmatched junction nucleotides: 0. CDR3 residues: CASSVGDSSGNTIYF. CDR3 coding DNA: TGTGCCAGCAGCGTAGGGGACAGCTCTGGAAACACCATATATTTT.

The V and J genes are TRBV6-6 and TRBJ2-3, with D maybe TRBD1 (5 bases). The CDR3 runs to 16 residues. V gave up 6 bases and J gave up 0 bases, with 16 bases separating them. Germline V gene data show CDR1 as MNHNY and CDR2 as SVGAGI (reference sequence). The CDR3 DNA reads as TGTGCCAGCAGGCAACGGACAACCGCTAGCACAGATACGCAGTATTTT. It specifies CASRQRTTASTDTQYF.

The chain carries TRBV15 and TRBJ1-1, with D perhaps matching TRBD1 (6 bases). Trimming shortened V by 2 bases and J by 4 bases, and 17 bases separated the two germline ends. The CDR3 is 16 residues long. Germline V CDR1 and CDR2: LNHNV, YYDKDF (reference sequence). As DNA, the CDR3 is TGTGCCACCAGCAGAACTAAAACAGGGAGAGTCACTGAAGCTTTCTTT. Translated, it gives CATSRTKTGRVTEAFF.

This chain uses TRBV9 with TRBJ2-3, with 8 bases fitting TRBD2. V shed 3 bases and J 0 bases; nucleotides not matched to a gene: 6. Germline V CDR1 and CDR2: SGDLS, YYNGEE. This CDR3 has 16 amino acids. The CDR3 protein is CASSDTSGASTDTQYF. The CDR3 coding sequence is TGTGCCAGCAGCGACACTAGCGGTGCTAGCACAGATACGCAGTATTTT.

The chain is built from TRBV4-3 and TRBJ2-3; D gene uncertain. The CDR3 runs to 16 residues. V shed 0 bases and J shed 0 bases, with 10 bases lying between them. Germline assignment: CDR1 LGHNA and CDR2 YSLEER. The CDR3 here is CASSQDSTTSTDTQYF. The CDR3 DNA reads TGCGCCAGCAGCCAAGACAGCACGACTAGCACAGATACGCAGTATTTT.

CDR3 nucleotide sequence: TGTGCCAGCAGCCAACTAGGGGATGAGCAGTTCTTC. This translates into CASSQLGDEQFF. V gene TRBV3-1 (or the pseudogene TRBV3-2) combines with J gene TRBJ2-1; D is possibly TRBD1 (5 bases). The CDR3 has 12 amino acids. Germline assignment: CDR1 LGHDT and CDR2 YNNKEL (reference sequence). V gave up 2 bases and J gave up 8 bases, with 7 bases separating them.

This chain links TRBV7-9 with TRBJ1-2; D call uncertain. The germline V gene encodes CDR1 SEHNR and CDR2 FQNEAQ (reference sequence). This CDR3 is 13 amino acids long. V lost 1 base and J 8 bases, leaving 11 bases between the germline ends. The CDR3 DNA reads as TGTGCCAGCAGCTTAGGAGAGATGCGGGGCTACACCTTC. This codes for CASSLGEMRGYTF.

The chain links TRBV28 to TRBJ1-2; 8 bases are a match to TRBD1. This CDR3 has 13 amino acids. Germline CDR1 and CDR2: MDHEN and SYDVKM. J lost 5 bases, V lost 4 bases, and 3 bases had no gene match. CDR3 sequence: CASSWTGKYGYTF. CDR3 nucleotides: TGTGCCAGCAGTTGGACAGGGAAGTATGGCTACACCTTC.

Here the CDR3 DNA reads TGTGCCATCAGTGGGGACTCCGATGAGCAGTTCTTC. Encoded protein: CAISGDSDEQFF. The J gene is TRBJ2-1, the V gene TRBV10-3; D possibly corresponds to TRBD2 (6 bases). The CDR3 covers 12 residues. Germline V gives CDR1 ENHRY, CDR2 SYGVKD. The ends were cut back, 4 bases at V and 8 bases at J, with 9 bases in the middle.

This clone came up once. The gene calls are TRBV5-1 and TRBJ1-1; TRBD1 might be the D (5 bases). CDR3 size: 13 residues. With 4 bases removed from V and 5 bases from J, the gap between germline ends came to 12 bases. Germline values: CDR1 SGHRS, CDR2 YFSETQ. CDR3 nucleotides: TGCGCCAGCAGCGCCAGGGAAATTACTGAAGCTTTCTTT. This encodes CASSAREITEAFF.

This chain connects TRBV7-8 to TRBJ1-2; D not resolved. Germline V gene sequence: CDR1 SGHVS, CDR2 FQNEAQ. CDR3 size: 15 residues. V dropped 1 base and J dropped 5 bases, with 14 bases sitting between them. CDR3 bases: TGTGCCAGCAGCTTAGAATTCCTCACCGGGTATGGCTACACCTTC. The encoded protein is CASSLEFLTGYGYTF.

The chain combines TRBV19 with TRBJ1-5; TRBD1 matches at 10 bases. CDR3 length: 15 amino acids. Losses at the gene ends were 10 bases for V and 1 base for J; bases not matched to a gene: 7. CDR1 and CDR2 from the germline V gene are LNHDA and SQIVND (reference sequence). CDR3 protein: CATQTGGRSNQPQHF. The CDR3 nucleotides are TGTGCCACTCAGACAGGGGGCAGAAGCAATCAGCCCCAGCATTTT.

The chain joins TRBV29-1 to TRBJ1-1; D may be TRBD1 (6 bases). This CDR3 has 13 residues. CDR1 is SQVTM, CDR2 ANQGSEA, per germline. Trimming cost V 6 bases and J 1 base, with 12 bases left between them. The CDR3 protein is CSVHRARNTEAFF. The CDR3 DNA reads TGCAGCGTACACAGGGCGAGGAACACTGAAGCTTTCTTT.

This clone has just one count. The chain recombines TRBV7-7 with TRBJ2-2; 7 nucleotides line up with TRBD2. Trimming took 1 base from V and 7 from J; bases not matched to a gene: 6. Germline V gene lookup returns CDR1 SSHAT and CDR2 FNYEAQ (reference sequence). The CDR3 totals 15 residues. CDR3 region: CASSLVGRVHGELFF. The DNA for the CDR3 is TGTGCCAGCAGCTTAGTAGGGAGGGTACACGGGGAGCTGTTTTTT.

The chain couples TRBV7-8 to TRBJ2-4; 7 positions match TRBD1. The CDR3 spans 16 residues. J lost 4 bases, V lost 1 base, and 7 bases had no gene match. The germline gives CDR1 SGHVS, CDR2 FQNEAQ. The DNA of the CDR3 is TGTGCCAGCAGCTTAGGGGTCGGACAGGAAAAAAACATTCAGTACTTC. It yields the protein CASSLGVGQEKNIQYF.

This clone has a handful of counts. The genes are TRBV3-1 (or the pseudogene TRBV3-2) and TRBJ1-2; tentative D call: TRBD1 (6 bases). With 1 base removed from V and 2 bases from J, the gap between germline ends came to 17 bases. Germline CDR1 reads LGHDT; CDR2 reads YNNKEL (reference sequence). The CDR3 covers 17 residues. In DNA form, the CDR3 reads TGTGCCAGCAGCCAAGTGATTCAGGGGAACCCAAACTATGGCTACACCTTC. It yields the protein CASSQVIQGNPNYGYTF.

This clone showed up just once. This chain links TRBV19 with TRBJ1-2, with D perhaps TRBD1 (5 bases). The CDR3 is 15 amino acids. V dropped 10 bases and J dropped 0 bases, with 18 bases sitting between them. The germline CDR1 and CDR2 sequences are LNHDA and SQIVND (reference sequence). CDR3 DNA sequence: TGTGCCACCCATACGCGGGACGCATCTAACTATGGCTACACCTTC. It codes for CATHTRDASNYGYTF.

The chain links TRBV7-2 to TRBJ1-4, with D hard to call. The CDR3 loop spans 15 amino acids. V was pared by 0 bases and J by 8 bases, with 13 bases between. Germline V CDR1 and CDR2: SGHTA, FQGNSA. This chain's CDR3 is CASSLAGRRDEKLFF. DNA of the CDR3: TGTGCCAGCAGCTTAGCCGGGAGAAGAGACGAAAAACTGTTTTTT.

The V gene is TRBV10-2, the J gene TRBJ1-2; 9 nucleotides agree with TRBD1. This CDR3 is 14 amino acids long. Germline V lookup: CDR1 WSHSY, CDR2 SAAADI. V trimming: 0 bases; J trimming: 5 bases; junction bases outside the gene matches: 1. The CDR3 protein is CASSESTGGYGYTF. In nucleotides, the CDR3 is TGCGCCAGCAGTGAGTCGACAGGGGGGTATGGCTACACCTTC.

The chain couples TRBV4-1 to TRBJ2-1, with 7 bases fitting TRBD1. The CDR3 sequence is 15 residues long. J was trimmed by 5 bases and V by 5 bases; bases with no gene match: 9. CDR1 and CDR2 from the germline V gene are MGHRA and YSYEKL. CDR3 in DNA: TGCGCCAGCAGCGTACGAGACAGGGAAAACAATGAGCAGTTCTTC. This translates into CASSVRDRENNEQFF.

V gene TRBV27 combines with J gene TRBJ2-7; D perhaps matches TRBD1 (5 bases). The CDR3 has 14 amino acids. V gave up 3 bases and J gave up 2 bases, with 11 bases separating them. Germline assignment: CDR1 MNHEY and CDR2 SMNVEV (reference sequence). CDR3 bases: TGTGCCAGCAGTTTGGTAGGGGCCGCCTACGAGCAGTACTTC. Translation gives CASSLVGAAYEQYF.

V gene TRBV30 combines with J gene TRBJ1-6, with D unresolved. Germline V gives CDR1 GTSNPN, CDR2 SVGIG (reference sequence). Trimming removed 5 bases at V and 3 bases at J, with 14 bases between. CDR3 length: 15 residues. In DNA, the CDR3 is TGTGCCTGGTCGGGAAGTTCCGGCTATAATTCACCCCTCCACTTT. Translation: CAWSGSSGYNSPLHF.

This clone was counted only a few times. V is TRBV7-9 and J is TRBJ2-1, with TRBD2 as a possible D gene (5 bases). Trimming pared 3 bases from V and 3 bases from J, leaving 12 bases between. CDR3 size: 15 residues. The germline CDR1 and CDR2 sequences are SEHNR and FQNEAQ (reference sequence). CDR3 in amino acids: CASSFERIFYNEQFF. CDR3 coding DNA: TGTGCCAGCAGCTTCGAGCGGATCTTCTACAATGAGCAGTTCTTC.

This chain connects TRBV18 to TRBJ1-2, with 9 bases that match TRBD1. Per the germline V gene, CDR1 is KGHSH and CDR2 is LQKENI. CDR3 length equals 14 residues. With V trimmed by 3 bases and J by 3 bases, 2 bases remained unmatched. The CDR3 reads CASSPGQGDYGYTF. The DNA of the CDR3 is TGTGCCAGCTCACCGGGACAGGGCGACTATGGCTACACCTTC.

This rearrangement joins TRBV19 to TRBJ1-5; D might be TRBD1 (6 bases). Germline lookup yields CDR1 LNHDA and CDR2 SQIVND (reference sequence). The V end was cut by 4 bases, the J end by 4 bases, with 11 bases between. The length of the CDR3 is 14 residues. CDR3 sequence (DNA): TGTGCCAGTAGTAACCCAGGGGAAAATCAGCCCCAGCATTTT. Protein: CASSNPGENQPQHF.